Below, one T cell receptor (beta chain) is given with its context. Antigen unknown. Profiled with immunoSEQ multiplex PCR; TCRdb holds only in-frame clones, not every one. This sample yields approximately 180,000 clones, of which 86% are seen a single time; around 1.6% belongs to the top ten. Trimming took 2 bases from V and 1 from J, leaving 23 bases between them. Germline V CDR1 and CDR2: SEHNR, FQNEAQ (reference sequence). The CDR3 consists of 19 residues. This entry belongs to a study of cytomegalovirus exposure and HLA in healthy donors. Findings of the study overall: Listed as cytomegalovirus-associated were 164 TCR beta chains.

What was sequenced was PBMCs. This receptor was identified in a woman aged 18-30 years in good health and CMV-seronegative. The chain joins TRBV7-9 to TRBJ2-5, with a weak D call TRBD2 (5 bases). CDR3 coding DNA: TGTGCCAGCAGCTTAACGCGCGACTATAGGGTTGCGGTCCAAGAGACCCAGTACTTC. Its protein is CASSLTRDYRVAVQETQYF.